This TCR beta chain was sequenced during a study of blood T cells in healthy people across ages. Germline CDR1 and CDR2: MDHEN and SYDVKM. The CDR3 is 13 amino acids. Trimming left V 3 bases short and J 2 bases short, with 7 bases between. This clonotype was recorded a few times. The authors ran a second PCR of roughly 6 to 12 cycles using a sample-barcoded 5' primer and a J-beta primer mix. TCRdb used MiXCR to reprocess the 5' RACE reads, holding one entry per CDR3 protein. The sample holds approximately 680,000 distinct CDR3 sequences, approximately 30% seen once. The chain has TRBV28 and TRBJ1-2; D uncertain. This clonotype was obtained from an elderly woman in good health. The sequenced sample was blood. The CDR3 reads CASSLGYNYGYTF. The CDR3 nucleotides are TGTGCCAGCAGTTTGGGATACAACTATGGCTACACCTTC.